This TCR beta chain was profiled in a study of molecular identifiers for immune sequencing clone quantification. TCRdb reprocessed the PCR reads via MiXCR and lists one record per CDR3 protein. The profile covers 400,000 to 600,000 distinct CDR3 sequences, with 20% to 25% appearing a single time and about 0.8% taken by the ten largest. This clonotype was seen a handful of times. V was pared by 10 bases and J by 0 bases, with 11 bases of the junction left unmatched. The CDR3 length is 16 residues. Germline V gene sequence: CDR1 MGHDK, CDR2 SYGVNS. The chain has TRBV25-1 and TRBJ2-1; TRBD1 aligns across 8 bases. The TCR sequence derives from a human donor in good health. Some libraries in this study had Jurkat cell RNA spiked in. The material sequenced was naive CD8+ T cells from blood, with Jurkat cell RNA spiked in. Subset meaning: FACS-sorted CD8+CD4-CCR7+CD45RA+ naive T cells. This chain's CDR3 is CANPDREAFSYNEQFF. In DNA, the CDR3 is TGTGCCAACCCGGACAGGGAAGCTTTCTCCTACAATGAGCAGTTCTTC.